Each of the 27 T cell receptor beta chains below was sequenced from the same sample in a study of regulatory T cells in long-lasting Graves disease. CDR3 regions were amplified by Arm-PCR using iRepertoire HTBI primers to build TCR beta libraries. A single record per CDR3 protein comes from TCRdb applying MiXCR to the multiplex PCR reads. Of 350,000 to 450,000 distinct CDR3 sequences listed, less than 25% are singletons. Time point: persistent/refractory GD, antithyroid drugs over 5 years with positive TRAb. RNA extracted from PBMCs served as the sequencing template. The sequencing here drew on peripheral blood mononuclear cells (PBMCs), taken when the disease was refractory, from a patient treated with antithyroid drugs. These receptors all come from a female donor with Graves disease.

This clonotype was observed many times. The chain uses TRBV10-3 and TRBJ1-6, with 8 positions matching TRBD1. Germline V gene lookup returns CDR1 ENHRY and CDR2 SYGVKD. The CDR3 loop spans 14 amino acids. J gave up 7 bases and V 6 bases, and 5 bases lay outside the gene matches. CDR3 nucleotide sequence: TGTGCCATCAGGAGGACAGGGCCGAATTCACCCCTCCACTTT. As protein: CAIRRTGPNSPLHF.

This clonotype has a count of ten or more. This chain links TRBV27 with TRBJ1-2; TRBD1 agrees at 8 bases. The CDR3 extends over 13 amino acids. Germline CDR1 reads MNHEY; CDR2 reads SMNVEV (reference sequence). Trimming removed 5 bases from V and 4 bases from J; junction bases left unmatched: 3. CDR3 coding DNA: TGTGCCAGCAGTAGGACAGGGCCCTATGGCTACACCTTC. This codes for CASSRTGPYGYTF.

This clonotype was seen many times. The chain uses TRBV28 and TRBJ1-5, with D possibly matching TRBD1 (5 bases). The V and J ends lost 3 bases and 6 bases respectively, with 18 bases between them. This CDR3 is 16 amino acids long. The V gene's germline CDR1 is MDHEN and CDR2 SYDVKM. CDR3 coding DNA: TGTGCCAGCAGTTTTGGGCAGGGATTAGTTAGTCAGCCCCAGCATTTT. This translates into CASSFGQGLVSQPQHF.

In this sample, this clonotype turned up many times. The rearrangement joins TRBV28 to TRBJ1-2, with 11 bases fitting TRBD1. The J segment lost 7 bases and the V segment lost 5 bases, leaving 9 bases of the junction unmatched. Germline CDR1 reads MDHEN; CDR2 reads SYDVKM. The CDR3 totals 15 residues. DNA for the CDR3: TGTGCCAGCAGTATCCGGACAGGGGGCTCGTTTGGCTACACCTTC. Its protein product is CASSIRTGGSFGYTF.

The gene calls are TRBV7-6 and TRBJ2-1; 9 bases map to TRBD2. In germline, CDR1 is SGHVS, CDR2 FNYEAQ. The CDR3 runs to 15 residues. Trimming cost V 5 bases and J 7 bases; bases outside gene matches: 9. In DNA form, the CDR3 reads TGTGCCAGCAGCCCCTCCCTTCTAGCGGGAAATGAGCAGTTCTTC. As protein: CASSPSLLAGNEQFF.

In the case of this clonotype: One junction end does not reproduce the germline sequence, and a read error may be involved. J is TRBJ2-2 and V is TRBV6-1, with no clear D. Germline V gene sequence: CDR1 MNHNS, CDR2 SASEGT. CDR3 size: 13 residues. The CDR3 DNA reads TGTGTCAGCAAAACCTCGGTGACCGGGGAGCTGTTTTTT. Encoded protein: CVSKTSVTGELFF.

This clonotype was detected only a few times. The chain links TRBV6-1 to TRBJ2-7, with TRBD1 as a possible D gene (5 bases). This CDR3 comprises 15 residues. V was pared by 5 bases and J by 2 bases, with 16 bases between. Germline V lookup: CDR1 MNHNS, CDR2 SASEGT. CDR3 DNA: TGTGCCAGCAGTCTACAGGAGCCCCGGACCTACGAGCAGTACTTC. Translation: CASSLQEPRTYEQYF.

There are many counts of this clonotype. In DNA, the CDR3 is TGCAGTGCTAGTGAGCAGGGTTACGACGAGCAGTACTTC. Protein sequence: CSASEQGYDEQYF. The rearrangement uses TRBV20-1 and TRBJ2-7; TRBD1 is a possible D gene (5 bases). The CDR3 sequence is 13 residues long. Germline values: CDR1 DFQATT, CDR2 SNEGSKA (reference sequence). V was pared by 3 bases and J by 5 bases, with 14 bases between.

This clonotype was seen only a few times. This rearrangement joins TRBV5-6 to TRBJ2-7; TRBD2 matches at 8 bases. The CDR3 covers 14 residues. J gave up 2 bases and V 0 bases, and 1 base lay outside the gene matches. Per the germline V gene, CDR1 is SGHDT and CDR2 is YYEEEE. CDR3 loop: CASSLGSGAYEQYF. The CDR3 DNA follows: TGTGCCAGCAGCTTGGGTAGCGGGGCCTACGAGCAGTACTTC. Complete variable domain (other parts from reference TRBV5-6 and TRBJ2-7): DAGVTQSPTHLIKTRGQQVTLRCSPKSGHDTVSWYQQALGQGPQFIFQYYEEEERQRGNFPDRFSGHQFPNYSSELNVNALLLGDSALYLCASSLGSGAYEQYFGPGTRLTVT.

This clonotype came up many times. V and J are TRBV7-6 and TRBJ2-7, with a possible D match to TRBD1 (5 bases). In germline, CDR1 is SGHVS, CDR2 FNYEAQ. V lost 1 base, J lost 5 bases, and 21 bases lay in between. The CDR3 runs to 17 residues. CDR3 protein: CASSLVPIRGFADEQYF. CDR3 nucleotide sequence: TGTGCCAGCAGCTTAGTCCCAATTAGGGGCTTTGCGGACGAGCAGTACTTC.

The chain employs TRBV4-3 and TRBJ1-1; D call uncertain. Germline values: CDR1 LGHNA, CDR2 YSLEER. The CDR3 runs 16 residues. V dropped 0 bases and J dropped 0 bases, with 11 bases sitting between them. The CDR3 DNA reads TGCGCCAGCAGCCAAGATGGGTCGGCCATGAACACTGAAGCTTTCTTT. This translates into CASSQDGSAMNTEAFF.

This clonotype was counted many times. V and J are TRBV28 and TRBJ2-2; a weak D match, TRBD1 (6 bases). The CDR3 totals 15 residues. V lost 5 bases to trimming and J lost 3 bases, with 13 bases between them. Germline CDR1 reads MDHEN; CDR2 reads SYDVKM. CDR3 bases: TGTGCCAGCAGTACAGGGACCGGGTACACCGGGGAGCTGTTTTTT. This sequence encodes CASSTGTGYTGELFF.

The gene calls are TRBV11-2 and TRBJ2-3; the D is unclear. The CDR3 is made up of 17 amino acids. Trimming removed 5 bases from V and 0 bases from J, with 18 bases in between. Germline V gives CDR1 SGHAT, CDR2 FQNNGV. The CDR3 region has the DNA TGTGCCAGCAGCCTAGGACGTGGAGCGCTGAGCACAGATACGCAGTATTTT. Translating it yields CASSLGRGALSTDTQYF.

Remarks on this clonotype: A clone one base away is much larger, so this may be a read error. The chain recombines TRBV27 with TRBJ1-4; D not certain. This CDR3 comprises 13 residues. Germline loops: CDR1 MNHEY, CDR2 SMNVEV (reference sequence). Trimming left V 3 bases short and J 8 bases short, with 10 bases between. CDR3 nucleotides: TGTGCCAGCAGTTTGACGGAGGCCGAAAAACTGTTTTTT. Protein: CASSLTEAEKLFF.

The chain is built from TRBV2 and TRBJ2-3; TRBD2 is a possible D gene (6 bases). CDR3 length equals 15 residues. Germline V gene lookup returns CDR1 SNHLY and CDR2 FYNNEI. Trimming took 3 bases from V and 1 from J, leaving 11 bases between them. CDR3 protein: CASSEGGGRTDTQYF. The CDR3 DNA is TGTGCCAGCAGTGAGGGGGGAGGACGCACAGATACGCAGTATTTT.

This clonotype was recorded once. The genes are TRBV5-1 and TRBJ2-3, with 9 positions matching TRBD2. After removal of 3 bases from V and 3 bases from J, the junction contained 8 bases not matched to a gene. The germline gives CDR1 SGHRS, CDR2 YFSETQ. The CDR3 spans 16 residues. CDR3 bases: TGCGCCAGCAGCTGGGGATGGACTAGCGTGACAGATACGCAGTATTTT. Amino acid sequence: CASSWGWTSVTDTQYF.

This clonotype was found a few times. V is TRBV12-3 or TRBV12-4 and J is TRBJ2-6; TRBD1 might be the D (7 bases). The CDR3 loop spans 16 amino acids. The V end lost 3 bases, the J end lost 3 bases, and 12 bases lay between the germline ends. In DNA, the CDR3 is TGTGCCAGCAGTTTGAGACAGGGACTTGGGGCCAACGTCCTGACTTTC. As protein: CASSLRQGLGANVLTF.

The chain couples TRBV4-2 to TRBJ2-7; no reliable D call. Per germline, CDR1 LGHNA and CDR2 YNFKEQ. The CDR3 is 16 amino acids. With 1 base removed from V and 3 bases from J, the gap between germline ends came to 16 bases. The CDR3 spells CASSQATNVDYYEQYF. The CDR3 region has the DNA TGTGCCAGCAGCCAAGCGACGAACGTTGATTACTACGAGCAGTACTTC.

In its sample, this clonotype was seen many times. The rearrangement joins TRBV6-1 to TRBJ2-5; TRBD2 aligns across 8 bases. V shed 6 bases, J shed 2 bases, and the junction held 11 bases outside the gene matches. The CDR3 consists of 16 residues. Germline V CDR1 and CDR2: MNHNS, SASEGT. The CDR3 is CASSHTSGGKQETQYF. The CDR3 DNA reads TGTGCCAGCAGCCACACTAGCGGAGGGAAGCAAGAGACCCAGTACTTC.

The rearrangement uses TRBV5-4 and TRBJ1-2; no reliable D call. Trimming pared 4 bases from V and 4 bases from J, leaving 11 bases between. CDR1 and CDR2 (germline): SGHNT, YYREEE (reference sequence). The CDR3 has 13 residues. CDR3 protein: CASSRTAGYGYTF. CDR3 DNA: TGTGCCAGCAGCAGGACGGCGGGCTATGGCTACACCTTC. Full variable domain (rest looked up from reference TRBV5-4 and TRBJ1-2): ETGVTQSPTHLIKTRGQQVTLRCSSQSGHNTVSWYQQALGQGPQFIFQYYREEENGRGNFPPRFSGLQFPNYSSELNVNALELDDSALYLCASSRTAGYGYTFGSGTRLTVV.

This clonotype was seen many times. The chain couples TRBV5-5 to TRBJ2-5; D might be TRBD1 (6 bases). Trimming cost V 0 bases and J 4 bases, with 10 bases left between them. Germline CDR1 and CDR2: SGHKS and YYEKEE (reference sequence). CDR3 length equals 14 residues. CDR3 residues: CASSLGGTSETQYF. CDR3 nucleotide sequence: TGTGCCAGCAGCTTGGGGGGGACATCAGAGACCCAGTACTTC.

This clonotype was seen only a few times. The chain couples TRBV6-1 to TRBJ2-7; D not resolved. Trimming cost V 8 bases and J 4 bases, with 15 bases left between them. CDR3 size: 13 residues. The germline V gene has CDR1 MNHNS and CDR2 SASEGT. In DNA, the CDR3 is TGTGCCAGCCTTACCGGAACGGATTACGAGCAGTACTTC. Its protein is CASLTGTDYEQYF.

Here the CDR3 DNA reads TGTGCCAGCAGTTTGGGACAGCTCTACACCGGGGAGCTGTTTTTT. Translating it yields CASSLGQLYTGELFF. The rearrangement uses TRBV28 and TRBJ2-2; 7 nucleotides agree with TRBD1. The germline CDR1 and CDR2 sequences are MDHEN and SYDVKM. V was pared by 3 bases and J by 3 bases, with 4 bases of the junction left unmatched. The CDR3 has 15 amino acids.

The sample holds a few counts of this clonotype. The J gene is TRBJ2-7, the V gene TRBV20-1; 16 nucleotides align to TRBD2. The V segment lost 4 bases and the J segment 1 base; nucleotides outside the gene matches: 1. From germline, CDR1 is DFQATT and CDR2 SNEGSKA (reference sequence). The CDR3 covers 15 residues. CDR3 protein: CSATGLAGGSYEQYF. DNA of the CDR3: TGCAGTGCTACGGGACTAGCGGGGGGGTCCTACGAGCAGTACTTC.

The table lists this clonotype with many counts. This chain uses TRBV28 with TRBJ2-7; 11 nucleotides match TRBD2. CDR1 MDHEN and CDR2 SYDVKM come from the germline V gene. J gave up 3 bases and V 2 bases, and 6 bases lay outside the gene matches. This CDR3 comprises 16 residues. The CDR3 sequence is CASSLGPSGRNYEQYF. In nucleotides, the CDR3 is TGTGCCAGCAGTTTAGGGCCTAGCGGGAGGAACTACGAGCAGTACTTC.

On this clonotype: The conserved phenylalanine or tryptophan normally closing the CDR3 is absent here, so this likely arose from a read error. The DNA is left out, because the CDR3 cannot be placed on it with certainty; the CDR3 is given as TCRdb lists it. This chain uses TRBV7-9 with TRBJ1-4; TRBD1 is the table's D call and was not checked against the DNA. CDR1 and CDR2 (germline): SEHNR, FQNEAQ (reference sequence). The CDR3 contains 10 residues when both ends are counted. The CDR3 loop is CASSLTGEEI.

This clonotype was detected a few times. This could be a read error, since a much larger clone is one nucleotide away. The CDR3 sequence: CASGLGLAGRETQYF. The DNA of the CDR3 is TGTGCCAGCGGCCTGGGACTAGCGGGACGGGAGACCCAGTACTTC. V and J are TRBV12-3 or TRBV12-4 and TRBJ2-5; 13 nucleotides agree with TRBD2. This CDR3 has 15 residues. V lost 8 bases to trimming and J lost 5 bases; unmatched junction nucleotides: 8.